The clone carrying this T cell receptor (beta chain) was seen repeatedly, ten times or more. Its specificity is unknown. Per the germline V gene, CDR1 is DFQATT and CDR2 is SNEGSKA (reference sequence). The CDR3 is 14 residues long. Between the trimmed V and J ends, which lost 3 bases and 2 bases, there was a span of 14 bases. This sample stems from a study of response to subunit inactivated influenza vaccine. Study results and caveats: Few additional T cells are recruited per seasonal influenza vaccination, authors suggested.

Each CDR3 protein is one row after TCRdb ran MiXCR on the RT-PCR reads. The top ten hold over 9.5% of the sample, which has about half a million distinct CDR3 sequences, roughly 9.8% seen once. This receptor was identified in a middle-aged man who received an inactivated influenza vaccine. The sample in question was PBMCs from blood, obtained roughly 48 days after vaccination. The V and J genes are TRBV20-1 and TRBJ2-7; D may match TRBD1 or TRBD2 (6 bases each). In DNA form, the CDR3 reads TGCAGTGCTAGCGGGGGCTTACTAACCTACGAGCAGTACTTC. It encodes CSASGGLLTYEQYF.